Listed here are 25 T cell receptor beta chains from one sample, sequenced in a study of blood T cell repertoires in COVID-19. Clones were read by immunoSEQ multiplex PCR, and TCRdb kept only the in-frame ones, dropping some. The sample consists of some 250,000 clones, approximately 87% of them appearing once. Sequencing was carried out using peripheral blood. Receptors were obtained from a woman aged 25 to 39 with COVID-19, enrolled during active disease.

J is TRBJ1-4 and V is TRBV5-1; D perhaps matches TRBD1 (5 bases). The germline gives CDR1 SGHRS, CDR2 YFSETQ. The germline V and J ends were trimmed by 1 base and 0 bases, with 10 bases remaining between them. This CDR3 comprises 16 residues. In nucleotides, the CDR3 is TGCGCCAGCAGCTTGCAGGGATCTGCAACTAATGAAAAACTGTTTTTT. Its protein product is CASSLQGSATNEKLFF.

This rearrangement joins TRBV3-1 (or the pseudogene TRBV3-2) to TRBJ1-2; TRBD1 matches at 7 bases. Germline V gives CDR1 LGHDT, CDR2 YNNKEL (reference sequence). This CDR3 is built from 14 residues. Trimming at V came to 4 bases and at J to 4 bases, leaving 6 bases not matched to a gene. The DNA for the CDR3 is TGTGCCAGCAGCCGGGCCGACAGGGTCTATGGCTACACCTTC. This translates into CASSRADRVYGYTF.

V and J are TRBV4-1 and TRBJ2-1, with D perhaps matching TRBD2 (7 bases). The length of the CDR3 is 14 residues. V was cut by 3 bases and J by 6 bases, with 12 bases left in between. The V gene's germline CDR1 is MGHRA and CDR2 YSYEKL. DNA of the CDR3: TGCGCCAGCAGCCATCCGGGGGGCCGCAATGAGCAGTTCTTC. This encodes CASSHPGGRNEQFF.

This CDR3 reads CASSTPGEGGYTF. The CDR3 nucleotides are TGTGCCAGCAGCACACCGGGGGAGGGGGGCTACACCTTC. The rearrangement joins TRBV6-5 to TRBJ1-2, with D possibly TRBD1 on 5 matching bases. Trimming removed 6 bases from V and 8 bases from J, with 16 bases in between. The CDR3 runs to 13 residues. Per the germline V gene, CDR1 is MNHEY and CDR2 is SVGAGI.

The CDR3 protein is CASSHREFNEKLFF. The CDR3 region has the DNA TGTGCCAGCAGCCATAGGGAGTTCAATGAAAAACTGTTTTTT. This chain joins TRBV3-1 (or the pseudogene TRBV3-2) and TRBJ1-4; D not certain. CDR1 LGHDT and CDR2 YNNKEL come from the germline V gene (reference sequence). This CDR3 has 14 residues. Between the trimmed V and J ends, which lost 3 bases and 5 bases, there was a span of 10 bases.

This chain links TRBV23-1 with TRBJ1-5; 8 bases are shared with TRBD1. TRBV23-1 is an ORF, with its function uncertain. This CDR3 has 14 amino acids. V lost 3 bases, J lost 4 bases, and 2 bases stayed unmatched. As DNA, the CDR3 is TGCGCCAGCAGTCATAGACAGGGGAATCAGCCCCAGCATTTT. It translates to CASSHRQGNQPQHF.

The chain is built from TRBV5-4 and TRBJ1-1, with TRBD1 matching over 7 bases. V was clipped by 0 bases and J by 13 bases; unmatched bases: 6. This CDR3 spans 12 amino acids. Germline CDR1 SGHNT, CDR2 YYREEE (reference sequence). The CDR3: CASSLVGDRVFF. CDR3 DNA sequence: TGTGCCAGCAGCTTGGTGGGGGACAGAGTTTTCTTT.

CDR3 amino acids: CASSHNWNRKETQYF. CDR3 sequence (DNA): TGTGCCAGCAGCCATAACTGGAACAGGAAAGAGACCCAGTACTTC. The rearrangement uses TRBV14 and TRBJ2-5, with a weak D call TRBD1 (5 bases). Trimming stripped 3 bases from V and 3 bases from J, with 14 bases between. This CDR3 comprises 15 residues. Germline V lookup: CDR1 SGHDN, CDR2 FVKESK.

The J gene is TRBJ2-3, the V gene TRBV2; D ambiguous. Trimming removed 5 bases from V and 6 bases from J, with 9 bases in between. The CDR3 consists of 12 residues. Germline CDR1 reads SNHLY; CDR2 reads FYNNEI. CDR3 sequence: CASSRESDTQYF. Written as DNA, the CDR3 is TGTGCCAGCAGTAGAGAGAGTGATACGCAGTATTTT.

In its sample, this clone was seen a few times. The V and J genes are TRBV5-1 and TRBJ1-4, with D perhaps TRBD1 (6 bases). Germline CDR1 is SGHRS and CDR2 is YFSETQ. The CDR3 spans 17 residues. V was pared by 0 bases and J by 4 bases, with 16 bases between. The CDR3: CASSLGLRAGVNEKLFF. In nucleotides, the CDR3 is TGCGCCAGCAGCTTGGGACTCAGGGCAGGGGTTAATGAAAAACTGTTTTTT.

V usage is TRBV6-5 and J usage is TRBJ1-2; a possible D gene is TRBD1 (5 bases). From germline, CDR1 is MNHEY and CDR2 SVGAGI. CDR3 length equals 14 residues. V shed 6 bases and J shed 3 bases, with 14 bases lying between them. The DNA of the CDR3 is TGTGCCAGCAGCGACCCCAGGGATGACTATGGCTACACCTTC. This gives the protein CASSDPRDDYGYTF.

The genes are TRBV4-2 and TRBJ1-5; tentative D call: TRBD1 (6 bases). Trimming stripped 0 bases from V and 6 bases from J, with 6 bases between. Germline values: CDR1 LGHNA, CDR2 YNFKEQ. This CDR3 has 13 amino acids. The CDR3 coding sequence is TGTGCCAGCAGCCAAGACAGGGGTCAGCCCCAGCATTTT. This sequence encodes CASSQDRGQPQHF.

The V and J genes are TRBV5-1 and TRBJ1-6; no clear D. The ends were cut back, 1 base at V and 8 bases at J, with 7 bases in the middle. Germline-derived CDR1 and CDR2 are SGHRS and YFSETQ. CDR3 size: 13 residues. CDR3 residues: CASSLLRDSPLHF. The DNA for the CDR3 is TGCGCCAGCAGCTTGTTGCGGGATTCACCCCTCCACTTT.

This rearrangement joins TRBV6-1 to TRBJ1-2, with D unclear. There are 15 residues in the CDR3. V lost 1 base and J lost 3, with 12 bases in between. Per germline, CDR1 MNHNS and CDR2 SASEGT. The CDR3 DNA sequence: TGTGCCAGCAGTGAAGGGGCCAGTCCATACTATGGCTACACCTTC. This encodes CASSEGASPYYGYTF.

Only one count was recorded for this clone. V usage is TRBV7-8 and J usage is TRBJ2-1; 12 bases line up with TRBD2. The length of the CDR3 is 20 residues. The J segment lost 5 bases and the V segment lost 0 bases, leaving 14 bases of the junction unmatched. Germline CDR1 SGHVS, CDR2 FQNEAQ. In nucleotides, the CDR3 is TGTGCCAGCAGCTTAGCCCCCACTAGCGGGGGGCCCTCGGCTAACAATGAGCAGTTCTTC. It yields the protein CASSLAPTSGGPSANNEQFF. Filled out from reference TRBV7-8 and TRBJ2-1, the complete variable domain reads GAGVSQSPRYKVAKRGQDVALRCDPISGHVSLFWYQQALGQGPEFLTYFQNEAQLDKSGLPSDRFFAERPEGSVSTLKIQRTQQEDSAVYLCASSLAPTSGGPSANNEQFFGPGTRLTVL.

V is TRBV6-5 and J is TRBJ2-7; D is perhaps TRBD1 (6 bases). Germline-derived CDR1 and CDR2 are MNHEY and SVGAGI. CDR3 length: 14 residues. Trimming removed 2 bases from V and 2 bases from J, with 10 bases in between. CDR3 DNA sequence: TGTGCCAGCAGTTACCTGGACAGAACCTACGAGCAGTACTTC. It translates to CASSYLDRTYEQYF.

This chain joins TRBV19 and TRBJ2-7; 9 nucleotides align to TRBD1. Germline V gives CDR1 LNHDA, CDR2 SQIVND (reference sequence). The CDR3 spans 14 residues. V lost 5 bases to trimming and J lost 1 base; unmatched junction nucleotides: 3. The CDR3 DNA sequence: TGTGCCAGTAGTTTTGGGACAGGGTCCTACGAGCAGTACTTC. Its translation: CASSFGTGSYEQYF.

This clone appeared a single time. The gene calls are TRBV5-6 and TRBJ2-5; unclear D gene. V was clipped by 2 bases and J by 5 bases, with 10 bases between them. The CDR3 has 13 amino acids. The germline gives CDR1 SGHDT, CDR2 YYEEEE. The CDR3 region is CASSFAVQETQYF. The CDR3 bases are TGTGCCAGCAGCTTCGCAGTTCAGGAGACCCAGTACTTC.

This rearrangement joins TRBV9 to TRBJ1-1, with 7 nucleotides matching TRBD1. V lost 4 bases to trimming and J lost 5 bases; unmatched junction nucleotides: 8. Germline assignment: CDR1 SGDLS and CDR2 YYNGEE. The CDR3 runs 14 residues. Here the CDR3 DNA reads TGTGCCAGCAGCCTTACAGGGGCTGGGACTGAAGCTTTCTTT. This codes for CASSLTGAGTEAFF.

A single count supports this clone. This chain joins TRBV11-2 and TRBJ2-7, with TRBD2 as a possible D gene (5 bases). The V gene lost 8 bases and the J gene lost 5 bases, with 19 bases spanning the gap. From germline, CDR1 is SGHAT and CDR2 FQNNGV. This CDR3 contains 14 residues. CDR3 sequence (DNA): TGTGCCAGCGCTTTTTTAGAGGGTGTCGACGAGCAGTACTTC. Encoded protein: CASAFLEGVDEQYF.

The V and J genes are TRBV27 and TRBJ2-7; D may be TRBD1 (6 bases). The CDR3 totals 11 residues. The germline V gene has CDR1 MNHEY and CDR2 SMNVEV (reference sequence). V lost 4 bases and J lost 5, with 6 bases in between. This CDR3 reads CASSSGDEQYF. CDR3 nucleotides: TGTGCCAGCAGTTCAGGGGACGAGCAGTACTTC.

The chain couples TRBV28 to TRBJ2-7; TRBD1 matches at 9 bases. CDR1 and CDR2 from the germline V gene are MDHEN and SYDVKM. After removal of 4 bases from V and 8 bases from J, the junction contained 12 bases not matched to a gene. The CDR3 runs to 15 residues. The CDR3 here is CASSSPGQGSTKQYF. In DNA form, the CDR3 reads TGTGCCAGCAGTTCTCCGGGACAGGGATCTACGAAGCAGTACTTC.

The chain links TRBV2 to TRBJ1-3, with a tentative D call TRBD1 (6 bases). V was shortened by 1 base and J by 8 bases, with 9 bases between the two germline ends. The CDR3 is 13 residues long. From germline, CDR1 is SNHLY and CDR2 FYNNEI. The CDR3 region is CASSEGGGYTIYF. CDR3 in DNA: TGTGCCAGCAGTGAAGGAGGGGGATACACCATATATTTT.

This clone was counted a few times. V gene TRBV10-1 combines with J gene TRBJ1-1; 10 bases agree with TRBD1. The CDR3 spans 14 residues. Germline V lookup: CDR1 WNHNN, CDR2 SYGVQD (reference sequence). V dropped 6 bases and J dropped 4; count of bases not matched to a gene: 5. The CDR3 DNA sequence: TGCGCCAGCAGCCTCTGGACAGGGGGCACTGAAGCTTTCTTT. Protein sequence: CASSLWTGGTEAFF.

The chain links TRBV2 to TRBJ1-5; D is unclear. Germline V gene lookup returns CDR1 SNHLY and CDR2 FYNNEI. Deletions cut 5 bases from V and 4 bases from J, with 12 bases between. The CDR3 is made up of 14 amino acids. The CDR3 protein is CASSLDNRNQPQHF. Here the CDR3 DNA reads TGTGCCAGCAGTTTAGACAACCGTAATCAGCCCCAGCATTTT.